The clone carrying this T cell receptor beta chain came up a few times. Its antigen remains unknown. This entry is derived from a study of T cell repertoires in cytomegalovirus infection. Study-wide findings and caveats: What dominated the ex vivo response were HLA-C-restricted CMV-specific TCR beta clonotypes.

Each CDR3 protein gets one entry after TCRdb re-called the reads with MiXCR. The data show 50,000 or so distinct CDR3 sequences, with roughly 19% seen just once and about 48% held by the top ten. V was cut by 3 bases and J by 5 bases, with 13 bases left in between. In germline, CDR1 is MNHEY, CDR2 SMNVEV (reference sequence). This CDR3 is 15 amino acids long. The sample here was CD8+ T cells from cultured PBMCs, taken from culture after CMV antigen stimulation. The sequence derives from a human donor in good health (CMV status not recorded). Some clones in this sample may be carry-over from other donors' samples. The rearrangement joins TRBV27 to TRBJ2-2; possible D gene TRBD2, 5 bases. CDR3 amino acids: CASSFFRTLTGELFF. For the CDR3, the DNA is TGTGCCAGCAGTTTTTTTAGGACTTTAACCGGGGAGCTGTTTTTT.